These T cell receptor beta chains were read from a single sample in a study of T cells in Graves' hyperthyroidism and ophthalmopathy. A single record per CDR3 protein comes from TCRdb applying MiXCR to the multiplex PCR reads. This table holds over 450,000 distinct CDR3 sequences, roughly an eighth found once. Material: blood. The receptor source for this set is a woman aged 18-29 years with Graves' hyperthyroidism. CDR3s include the opening cysteine and the closing phenylalanine or tryptophan. The D gene is left open where the match is weak. Only part of the rows carry a size: once, few, many, or a class if the clone is expanded.

D gene,V gene,J gene,clone size,CDR3 DNA,CDR3 protein
TRBD1,TRBV6-1,TRBJ1-6,many,TGTGCCAGCAAGACAGGGGATTCACCCCTCCACTTT,CASKTGDSPLHF
NA,TRBV10-3,TRBJ2-7,few,TGTGCCATCAGTGAGCAATGGAGCGAGGGAGACGAGCAGTACTTC,CAISEQWSEGDEQYF
NA,TRBV6-1,TRBJ1-1,NA,TGTGCCAGCACCTACCCCGTAGTCACTGAAGCTTTCTTT,CASTYPVVTEAFF
TRBD2,TRBV5-5,TRBJ2-1,many,TGTGCCAGCAGCTTGACTGGGTCTAGCGGGAAGAATGAGCAGTTCTTC,CASSLTGSSGKNEQFF
TRBD2,TRBV7-8,TRBJ2-7,many,TGTGCCAGCAGCTTCCTTCGGGTAGCGGGGAGCTACGAGCAGTACTTC,CASSFLRVAGSYEQYF
NA,TRBV5-1,TRBJ2-5,NA,TGCGCCAGCGTGACGTGGACCCAAGAGACCCAGTACTTC,CASVTWTQETQYF
TRBD2,TRBV10-3,TRBJ2-2,NA,TGTGCCATCAGTGAACTAGCGGGAGGGCTTGTGGCCGGGGAGCTGTTTTTT,CAISELAGGLVAGELFF
NA,TRBV19,TRBJ2-1,many,TGTGCCAGTACCTGGACTAGGGGGCTCAATGAGCAGTTCTTC,CASTWTRGLNEQFF
NA,TRBV28,TRBJ1-4,many,TGTGCCAGCAGTTCTGCGGGGGTTAGTGAAAAACTGTTTTTT,CASSSAGVSEKLFF
TRBD1,TRBV24-1,TRBJ1-1,many,TGTGCCACCAGTGACACGTCAGGGGGCACTGAAGCTTTCTTT,CATSDTSGGTEAFF
TRBD1,TRBV5-4,TRBJ1-2,few,TGTGCCAGCAGCGGGGGGACAGGGAATAGTCGGGCCGATGGCTACACCTTC,CASSGGTGNSRADGYTF
TRBD2,TRBV30,TRBJ2-3,few,TGTGCCTGGACCGGCCTACGGACTAGCGGGATAGGGGCAGATACGCAGTATTTT,CAWTGLRTSGIGADTQYF
TRBD2,TRBV7-3,TRBJ2-1,NA,TGTGCCAGCAACCCCGGGACTAGCGGGAATGAGCAGTTCTTC,CASNPGTSGNEQFF
TRBD1,TRBV27,TRBJ1-5,many,TGTGCCAGCAGAATGACAGGGGGCAATCAGCCCCAGCATTTT,CASRMTGGNQPQHF
TRBD1,TRBV27,TRBJ2-7,NA,TGTGCCAGCGGTTTCTTGGGACAGGGAGAAATCACCTACGAGCAGTACTTC,CASGFLGQGEITYEQYF
NA,TRBV6-1,TRBJ2-1,NA,TGTGCCAGCAGTGACGCCTACAATGAGCAGTTCTTC,CASSDAYNEQFF
TRBD2,TRBV20-1,TRBJ2-1,many,TGCAGTGCTAGAGCACCGGGACTAGCTACCAGCTCCTACAATGAGCAGTTCTTC,CSARAPGLATSSYNEQFF
TRBD2,TRBV29-1,TRBJ2-3,NA,TGCAGCGTGAGGACTAGCCGTAACACAGATACGCAGTATTTT,CSVRTSRNTDTQYF
NA,TRBV30,TRBJ2-1,NA,TGTGCCTGGAGTGTACTAGGACCCGGATACAATGAGCAGTTCTTC,CAWSVLGPGYNEQFF
TRBD2,TRBV12-3/TRBV12-4,TRBJ2-3,many,TGTGCCAGCCGATTGGGGCTAGCGGGAGATACGCAGTATTTT,CASRLGLAGDTQYF
NA,TRBV7-8,TRBJ1-2,many,TGTGCCAGCAGCTTAGCGGGGGAGACGAACTATGGCTACACCTTC,CASSLAGETNYGYTF
NA,TRBV30,TRBJ2-1,many,TGTGCCTGGACCGATGATTCGGGTGAGCAGTTCTTC,CAWTDDSGEQFF
NA,TRBV30,TRBJ1-5,many,TGTGCCTGGGCGCATTCGGGGAAGTATCAGCCCCAGCATTTT,CAWAHSGKYQPQHF
TRBD2,TRBV5-1,TRBJ2-3,many,TGCGCCAGCGGCGGACTAGCGGGAAACACAGATACGCAGTATTTT,CASGGLAGNTDTQYF